Listed here are 22 T cell receptor beta chains from one sample, sequenced in a study of cytomegalovirus exposure and HLA in healthy donors. Primers included in the PCR were 60 Vbeta and 13 Jbeta primers. TCRdb keeps only in-frame clones here, not all; method: immunoSEQ multiplex PCR. The table has about 130,000 clones, over 70% seen once. The sample comprised PBMCs. All receptors derive from a woman in her 40s in good health and CMV-seronegative.

There are a few counts of this clone. The V and J genes are TRBV10-2 and TRBJ1-5, with no clear D. Germline V gives CDR1 WSHSY, CDR2 SAAADI. The CDR3 runs to 12 residues. Trimming stripped 3 bases from V and 2 bases from J, with 2 bases between. CDR3 sequence reads: CASSDGNQPQHF. DNA for the CDR3: TGCGCCAGCAGTGACGGCAATCAGCCCCAGCATTTT.

The V call is TRBV12-5, the J call TRBJ2-3, with TRBD2 as a possible D gene (5 bases). From germline, CDR1 is LGHNT and CDR2 FRNRAP. Trimming stripped 0 bases from V and 4 bases from J, with 5 bases between. This CDR3 spans 13 amino acids. The DNA for the CDR3 is TGTGCTAGTGGTTTGGTCGGGGCAGATACGCAGTATTTT. It translates to CASGLVGADTQYF.

The chain recombines TRBV10-1 with TRBJ1-1; maybe TRBD1 (5 bases). The CDR3 is 14 amino acids. Germline V gene data show CDR1 as WNHNN and CDR2 as SYGVQD (reference sequence). V lost 8 bases, J lost 2 bases, and 15 bases lay in between. The CDR3 bases are TGCGCCAGCCGAAAAGACAGAGATAACACTGAAGCTTTCTTT. Encoded protein: CASRKDRDNTEAFF.

J is TRBJ2-1 and V is TRBV27, with 8 bases matching TRBD2. V gave up 5 bases and J gave up 0 bases; unmatched junction bases: 6. The CDR3 length is 16 residues. Germline V gives CDR1 MNHEY, CDR2 SMNVEV (reference sequence). The CDR3 reads CASSVLAGSSYNEQFF. The CDR3, as DNA: TGTGCCAGCAGTGTATTAGCGGGGAGCTCCTACAATGAGCAGTTCTTC.

Only a few counts were recorded for this clone. V gene TRBV10-3 combines with J gene TRBJ1-1, with 12 bases matching TRBD1. CDR1 and CDR2 (germline): ENHRY, SYGVKD. V was pared by 11 bases and J by 1 base, with 17 bases of the junction left unmatched. The CDR3 covers 18 residues. The CDR3 protein is CAVKTGTGGWGANTEAFF. The CDR3, as DNA: TGTGCCGTGAAAACCGGGACAGGGGGCTGGGGTGCGAACACTGAAGCTTTCTTT.

This clone appeared a single time. The genes are TRBV19 and TRBJ1-2, with 7 nucleotides matching TRBD1. The junction had 3 bases not matched to a gene; V was cut back by 4 bases and J by 1 base. CDR1 is LNHDA and CDR2 is SQIVND in the germline V gene (reference sequence). The CDR3 is 14 residues long. CDR3 nucleotides: TGTGCCAGTAGTAGGGACAGCGTTAACTATGGCTACACCTTC. As protein: CASSRDSVNYGYTF.

CDR3 sequence: CASSLASGITDTQYF. The CDR3 DNA reads TGTGCCAGCAGCTTGGCTAGCGGAATCACAGATACGCAGTATTTT. The chain employs TRBV5-6 and TRBJ2-3; 7 nucleotides agree with TRBD2. The CDR3 runs to 15 residues. The V gene's germline CDR1 is SGHDT and CDR2 YYEEEE. J gave up 2 bases and V 0 bases, and 3 bases lay outside the gene matches.

On this clone: Within the sample, other DNA sequences also encode this same CDR3. The chain has TRBV25-1 and TRBJ2-1; 9 bases line up with TRBD1. Germline trimming cut 4 bases from V and 6 bases from J; bases unmatched to any gene: 1. Germline CDR1 is MGHDK and CDR2 is SYGVNS. The CDR3 has 13 residues. CDR3 in amino acids: CASSATGGNEQFF. The CDR3 DNA follows: TGTGCCAGCAGTGCGACAGGGGGCAATGAGCAGTTCTTC.

This clone was observed once. V gene TRBV5-1 combines with J gene TRBJ1-1, with 7 bases lining up with TRBD1. The V segment lost 4 bases and the J segment 6 bases; nucleotides outside the gene matches: 3. The germline V gene has CDR1 SGHRS and CDR2 YFSETQ. The CDR3 covers 12 residues. The CDR3 DNA sequence: TGCGCCAGCAGCACAGGGACAGCTGAAGCTTTCTTT. This encodes CASSTGTAEAFF.

The chain links TRBV5-5 to TRBJ2-7, with D possibly matching TRBD1 (5 bases). V was shortened by 7 bases and J by 1 base, with 18 bases between the two germline ends. There are 15 residues in the CDR3. In germline, CDR1 is SGHKS, CDR2 YYEKEE (reference sequence). CDR3 in DNA: TGTGCCAGCCAGCTGGTTGCAGGGTCGTCCTACGAGCAGTACTTC. Protein product: CASQLVAGSSYEQYF. Variable domain in full (rest from reference TRBV5-5 and TRBJ2-7): DAGVTQSPTHLIKTRGQQVTLRCSPISGHKSVSWYQQVLGQGPQFIFQYYEKEERGRGNFPDRFSARQFPNYSSELNVNALLLGDSALYLCASQLVAGSSYEQYFGPGTRLTVT.

The CDR3 DNA sequence: TGCGCCAGCAGTGAGCCGGGGAACTCCTACGAGCAGTACTTC. Protein sequence: CASSEPGNSYEQYF. The chain combines TRBV10-2 with TRBJ2-7, with a possible D match to TRBD2 (5 bases). The CDR3 is made up of 14 amino acids. Germline values: CDR1 WSHSY, CDR2 SAAADI. V shed 2 bases and J shed 0 bases, with 8 bases lying between them.

The gene calls are TRBV7-3 and TRBJ1-1; 7 bases fit TRBD1. Germline CDR1 is SGHTA and CDR2 is FQGTGA. V gave up 5 bases and J gave up 3 bases; unmatched junction bases: 3. This CDR3 has 13 amino acids. The CDR3, as DNA: TGTGCCAGCAGCCCTGACAGGGACACTGAAGCTTTCTTT. Translating it yields CASSPDRDTEAFF.

The rearrangement uses TRBV18 and TRBJ2-3; D perhaps matches TRBD1 (6 bases). Looked up from germline, CDR1 is KGHSH and CDR2 is LQKENI. V shed 5 bases and J shed 6 bases, with 12 bases lying between them. The CDR3 loop spans 13 amino acids. The CDR3 DNA follows: TGTGCCAGCTCAAAAGAGGGGGTGGATACGCAGTATTTT. Translated, it gives CASSKEGVDTQYF.

The gene calls are TRBV5-4 and TRBJ2-1; 7 bases align to TRBD2. Germline V gene lookup returns CDR1 SGHNT and CDR2 YYREEE (reference sequence). The trim removed 0 bases at V and 5 bases at J, leaving 5 bases unmatched. The CDR3 loop spans 15 amino acids. The CDR3 DNA sequence: TGTGCCAGCAGCTTGGTGGGAGGGCCCCACAATGAGCAGTTCTTC. Amino acid sequence: CASSLVGGPHNEQFF.

The chain combines TRBV5-1 with TRBJ1-1; 9 bases fit TRBD1. There are 14 residues in the CDR3. Per the germline V gene, CDR1 is SGHRS and CDR2 is YFSETQ. The V gene end was trimmed by 2 bases and the J gene end by 6 bases; junction bases not matched to a gene: 5. The CDR3 here is CASSFGQGSAEAFF. In DNA form, the CDR3 reads TGCGCCAGCAGCTTTGGACAGGGGAGTGCTGAAGCTTTCTTT.

The J gene is TRBJ2-7, the V gene TRBV19, with TRBD1 matching over 8 bases. V was clipped by 9 bases and J by 3 bases; unmatched bases: 7. This CDR3 has 13 residues. CDR1 LNHDA and CDR2 SQIVND come from the germline V gene (reference sequence). In DNA form, the CDR3 reads TGTGCCAGCGTAGGACAGGGAGACTACGAGCAGTACTTC. Its protein product is CASVGQGDYEQYF.

The chain links TRBV5-1 to TRBJ2-1, with D perhaps TRBD2 (6 bases). Deletions cut 0 bases from V and 7 bases from J, with 11 bases between. Per germline, CDR1 SGHRS and CDR2 YFSETQ. The CDR3 is made up of 14 amino acids. CDR3 nucleotide sequence: TGCGCCAGCAGCTTGGGGCGGGAAGGGAATGAGCAGTTCTTC. It specifies CASSLGREGNEQFF.

The chain links TRBV30 to TRBJ2-3, with TRBD2 as a possible D gene (7 bases). The germline V gene encodes CDR1 GTSNPN and CDR2 SVGIG (reference sequence). V was pared by 1 base and J by 0 bases, with 11 bases between. This CDR3 region has 15 residues. CDR3 protein: CAWSGGGASTDTQYF. DNA of the CDR3: TGTGCCTGGAGTGGAGGGGGGGCTAGCACAGATACGCAGTATTTT.

Here the CDR3 reads CASSPGQYYGYTF. The CDR3 region has the DNA TGTGCCAGCTCTCCGGGACAGTACTATGGCTACACCTTC. The chain uses TRBV6-1 and TRBJ1-2; 7 positions match TRBD1. This CDR3 has 13 amino acids. V trimming: 8 bases; J trimming: 3 bases; junction bases outside the gene matches: 6. Germline values: CDR1 MNHNS, CDR2 SASEGT.

The rearrangement uses TRBV2 and TRBJ2-3; D unclear. Germline CDR1 and CDR2: SNHLY and FYNNEI. Trimming pared 7 bases from V and 2 bases from J, leaving 13 bases between. There are 14 residues in the CDR3. CDR3: CASTEVAVTDTQYF. CDR3 coding DNA: TGTGCCAGCACCGAAGTGGCTGTCACAGATACGCAGTATTTT.

The chain has TRBV2 and TRBJ2-2; 11 nucleotides align to TRBD1. The CDR3 is 14 residues long. V lost 4 bases and J lost 6; bases outside the gene matches: 1. The germline CDR1 and CDR2 sequences are SNHLY and FYNNEI. CDR3 protein: CASSGDRGAGELFF. The CDR3 DNA follows: TGTGCCAGCAGTGGGGACAGGGGGGCCGGGGAGCTGTTTTTT.

The chain couples TRBV4-2 to TRBJ1-5; D unresolved. The CDR3 is made up of 15 amino acids. Trimming pared 0 bases from V and 4 bases from J, leaving 10 bases between. From germline, CDR1 is LGHNA and CDR2 YNFKEQ. CDR3 loop: CASSQENGSNQPQHF. The DNA for the CDR3 is TGTGCCAGCAGCCAAGAGAACGGGTCAAATCAGCCCCAGCATTTT.